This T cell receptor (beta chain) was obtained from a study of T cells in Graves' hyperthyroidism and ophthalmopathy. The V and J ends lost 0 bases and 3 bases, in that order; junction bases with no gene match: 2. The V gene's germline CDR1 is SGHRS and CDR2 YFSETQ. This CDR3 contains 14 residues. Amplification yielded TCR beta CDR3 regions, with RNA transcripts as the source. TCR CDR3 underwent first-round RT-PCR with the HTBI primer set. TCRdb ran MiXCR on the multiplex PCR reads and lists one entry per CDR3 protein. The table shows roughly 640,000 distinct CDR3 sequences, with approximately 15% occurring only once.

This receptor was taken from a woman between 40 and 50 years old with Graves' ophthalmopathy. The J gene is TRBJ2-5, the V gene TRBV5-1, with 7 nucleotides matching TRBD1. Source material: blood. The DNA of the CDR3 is TGCGCCAGCAGCTTGGATACAGGGGAAGAGACCCAGTACTTC. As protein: CASSLDTGEETQYF. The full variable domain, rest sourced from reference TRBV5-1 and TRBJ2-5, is KAGVTQTPRYLIKTRGQQVTLSCSPISGHRSVSWYQQTPGQGLQFLFEYFSETQRNKGNFPGRFSGRQFSNSRSEMNVSTLELGDSALYLCASSLDTGEETQYFGPGTRLLVL.